Each of the 2 T cell receptor beta chains below was sequenced from the same sample in a study of OX40 agonist ivuxolimab in advanced cancers. The protocol used for the library was the immunoSEQ multiplex PCR assay. TCRdb holds this immuneACCESS table with in-frame rearrangements only. Some clones are missing; in checked studies, unresolved V genes explain under half, and the rest has no known cause. This sample gives roughly 100,000 clones in total; about four fifths of them show up just once. The ten biggest clones cover less than 6% of the sample. The starting material was CD4+ or CD8+ T cells sorted from blood, obtained in a trial of the OX40 agonist ivuxolimab. The origin of the receptors is an adult with an advanced solid tumor such as melanoma, head and neck, liver or kidney cancer.

The chain couples TRBV10-3 to TRBJ1-2; D is ambiguous. Germline-derived CDR1 and CDR2 are ENHRY and SYGVKD. This CDR3 is built from 13 residues. V was shortened by 2 bases and J by 10 bases, with 14 bases between the two germline ends. The chain's CDR3 is CAISEPLQFDYTF. CDR3 bases: TGTGCCATCAGTGAGCCTCTCCAATTCGACTACACCTTC.

V usage is TRBV19 and J usage is TRBJ1-1; TRBD1 aligns across 9 bases. Germline trimming cut 5 bases from V and 1 base from J; bases unmatched to any gene: 5. Germline-derived CDR1 and CDR2 are LNHDA and SQIVND (reference sequence). The CDR3 totals 15 residues. The CDR3 protein is CASSVDRGPNTEAFF. The DNA of the CDR3 is TGTGCCAGTAGTGTGGACAGGGGCCCGAACACTGAAGCTTTCTTT.